These 29 T cell receptor beta chains share one sample of origin, sequenced in a study of T-cell reconstitution after alpha-beta-depleted transplantation in children. The library targeted TCRbeta and was prepared with unique molecular identifiers. TCRdb itself ran the PCR reads through MiXCR, one entry per CDR3 protein. The profile shows fewer than 750,000 distinct CDR3 sequences, 20% to 25% of them singletons. Source: PBMCs, mostly from graft donor cells, taken 360 days after TCRalphabeta/CD19-depleted stem cell transplant. Receptors were obtained from a boy under two years old who had a stem cell transplant for acute myeloid leukemia, so the T cells may come from the graft donor.

This clonotype appeared a few times. The CDR3: CSARDRVGFTDTQYF. The CDR3 DNA reads as TGCAGTGCTAGAGATCGGGTCGGGTTCACAGATACGCAGTATTTT. The chain recombines TRBV20-1 with TRBJ2-3; D gene unclear. CDR1 is DFQATT, CDR2 SNEGSKA, per germline (reference sequence). V lost 0 bases to trimming and J lost 2 bases, with 12 bases between them. The CDR3 runs 15 residues.

Many counts were recorded for this clonotype. The J gene is TRBJ2-4, the V gene TRBV12-3 or TRBV12-4, with a tentative D call TRBD2 (5 bases). CDR3 size: 14 residues. The germline V and J ends were trimmed by 7 bases and 7 bases, with 17 bases remaining between them. The CDR3 DNA is TGTGCCAGCACCACGGACGGGAATGCGAACATTCAGTACTTC. Encoded protein: CASTTDGNANIQYF.

This clonotype was picked up many times. The J gene is TRBJ2-1, the V gene TRBV5-1; D perhaps matches TRBD2 (5 bases). This CDR3 has 15 residues. Germline CDR1 is SGHRS and CDR2 is YFSETQ. Trimming pared 0 bases from V and 4 bases from J, leaving 11 bases between. Here the CDR3 reads CASSLAHRGYNEQFF. The CDR3 nucleotides read TGCGCCAGCAGCTTGGCCCATCGGGGTTACAATGAGCAGTTCTTC.

The sample holds many counts of this clonotype. The chain links TRBV7-9 to TRBJ2-3; weak D call: TRBD1 (5 bases). This CDR3 has 13 amino acids. CDR1 is SEHNR, CDR2 FQNEAQ, per germline (reference sequence). V was cut by 5 bases and J by 4 bases, with 10 bases left in between. For the CDR3, the DNA is TGTGCCAGCAGCCCACAGGCCCCAGATACGCAGTATTTT. Its translation: CASSPQAPDTQYF.

The V call is TRBV18, the J call TRBJ2-7; D tentatively fits TRBD1 or TRBD2 (5 bases each). The length of the CDR3 is 15 residues. Germline loops: CDR1 KGHSH, CDR2 LQKENI. Trimming cost V 6 bases and J 7 bases, with 22 bases left between them. The CDR3 DNA sequence: TGTGCCAGCTCGCCGCCGGGACCGGGGATTCTTGAGCAGTACTTC. Its translation is CASSPPGPGILEQYF.

The genes are TRBV7-2 and TRBJ1-6; D gene unclear. This CDR3 comprises 15 residues. The V end was cut by 3 bases, the J end by 5 bases, with 11 bases between. Germline lookup yields CDR1 SGHTA and CDR2 FQGNSA. The CDR3 reads CASSFWTGDNSPLHF. Here the CDR3 DNA reads TGTGCCAGCAGCTTTTGGACCGGCGATAATTCACCCCTCCACTTT.

This clonotype was counted only a few times. The chain links TRBV5-1 to TRBJ2-1; no reliable D call. Trimming removed 5 bases from V and 5 bases from J, with 8 bases in between. Germline CDR1 and CDR2: SGHRS and YFSETQ. CDR3 length: 12 amino acids. CDR3 DNA sequence: TGCGCCAGCAGGTTCAGCGACAATGAGCAGTTCTTC. Its protein product is CASRFSDNEQFF. Full variable domain (outside the CDR3, taken from reference TRBV5-1 and TRBJ2-1): KAGVTQTPRYLIKTRGQQVTLSCSPISGHRSVSWYQQTPGQGLQFLFEYFSETQRNKGNFPGRFSGRQFSNSRSEMNVSTLELGDSALYLCASRFSDNEQFFGPGTRLTVL.

This clonotype showed up many times. The chain employs TRBV12-3 or TRBV12-4 and TRBJ1-2; TRBD1 is a possible D gene (6 bases). Trimming took 4 bases from V and 5 from J, leaving 11 bases between them. The CDR3 is made up of 13 amino acids. The CDR3 nucleotides are TGTGCCAGCAGTTCCCGGGGGGCATATGGCTACACCTTC. Translated, it gives CASSSRGAYGYTF.

This clonotype was counted ten times or more. This chain uses TRBV29-1 with TRBJ2-5, with a weak D call TRBD1 (5 bases). Germline-derived CDR1 and CDR2 are SQVTM and ANQGSEA. Trimming pared 4 bases from V and 5 bases from J, leaving 11 bases between. This CDR3 region has 12 residues. The CDR3 loop reads CSVVQGPETQYF. CDR3 in DNA: TGCAGCGTTGTGCAGGGCCCCGAGACCCAGTACTTC.

This clonotype was counted between two and nine times. The gene calls are TRBV29-1 and TRBJ2-4, with D uncertain. CDR3 length: 14 amino acids. CDR1 and CDR2 from the germline V gene are SQVTM and ANQGSEA. The V end lost 4 bases, the J end lost 2 bases, and 12 bases lay between the germline ends. This CDR3 reads CSVAIAGPKNIQYF. The CDR3 DNA follows: TGCAGCGTTGCGATCGCTGGGCCCAAAAACATTCAGTACTTC.

The table lists this clonotype with many counts. V and J are TRBV29-1 and TRBJ2-2, with D tentatively TRBD2 (5 bases). Trimming stripped 7 bases from V and 1 base from J, with 10 bases between. Germline-derived CDR1 and CDR2 are SQVTM and ANQGSEA. The CDR3 contains 13 residues. The CDR3 DNA sequence: TGCAGCGGAATGGGAGTGAACACCGGGGAGCTGTTTTTT. Encoded protein: CSGMGVNTGELFF.

This clonotype was seen more than once but under ten times. The J gene is TRBJ2-1, the V gene TRBV7-9, with 7 bases aligning to TRBD1. V dropped 6 bases and J dropped 10; count of bases not matched to a gene: 6. The CDR3 runs to 12 residues. Looked up from germline, CDR1 is SEHNR and CDR2 is FQNEAQ (reference sequence). In nucleotides, the CDR3 is TGTGCCAGCAGTGAGGACAGGACCGAGCAGTTCTTC. It yields the protein CASSEDRTEQFF.

This clonotype has just a few counts. The gene calls are TRBV6-5 and TRBJ2-5; D unresolved. Deletions cut 0 bases from V and 3 bases from J, with 5 bases between. Germline V CDR1 and CDR2: MNHEY, SVGAGI. CDR3 length: 13 residues. The CDR3 loop reads CASSYSGKETQYF. In nucleotides, the CDR3 is TGTGCCAGCAGTTACTCGGGTAAAGAGACCCAGTACTTC.

About this clonotype itself: This could be a read error, since a much larger clone is one nucleotide away. This chain links TRBV20-1 with TRBJ2-7; D is perhaps TRBD1 (6 bases). CDR1 is DFQATT and CDR2 is SNEGSKA in the germline V gene (reference sequence). The CDR3 has 13 amino acids. Here the CDR3 DNA reads TGCTGTGCTAGAGATGGCAGGGGCCACGAGCAGTACTTC. Its translation: CCARDGRGHEQYF.

This sequence joins TRBV4-2 and TRBJ1-2; D is perhaps TRBD1 (6 bases). Trimming cost V 0 bases and J 12 bases, with 14 bases left between them. Germline CDR1 and CDR2: LGHNA and YNFKEQ. CDR3 length: 13 residues. DNA for the CDR3: TGTGCCAGCAGCCAAGATCGTTGGACAGCACACACCTTC. It codes for CASSQDRWTAHTF.

This clonotype was counted between two and nine times. The CDR3 spells CASSKTGGDGYEQYV. The CDR3 nucleotides are TGTGCCAGCAGTAAGACAGGGGGCGATGGGTACGAGCAGTACGTC. V usage is TRBV6-1 and J usage is TRBJ2-7; 10 positions match TRBD1. The germline CDR1 and CDR2 sequences are MNHNS and SASEGT. This CDR3 comprises 15 residues. The J segment lost 4 bases and the V segment lost 5 bases, leaving 8 bases of the junction unmatched.

There are many counts of this clonotype. V and J are TRBV20-1 and TRBJ1-2; D possibly corresponds to TRBD1 (6 bases). V shed 8 bases and J shed 8 bases, with 12 bases lying between them. There are 10 residues in the CDR3. CDR1 and CDR2 from the germline V gene are DFQATT and SNEGSKA (reference sequence). CDR3 residues: CSLIGGGYTF. The CDR3 DNA reads as TGCAGTCTTATAGGGGGAGGCTACACCTTC.

This clonotype was picked up a small number of times. The V call is TRBV24-1, the J call TRBJ1-1, with D uncertain. V shed 9 bases and J shed 3 bases, with 7 bases lying between them. The length of the CDR3 is 11 residues. Germline V CDR1 and CDR2: KGHDR, SFDVKD. The CDR3 sequence: CATASDTEAFF. The DNA of the CDR3 is TGTGCCACCGCCAGCGACACTGAAGCTTTCTTT.

This clonotype was detected a few times. J is TRBJ1-4 and V is TRBV12-3 or TRBV12-4; the D is unclear. The CDR3 has 14 residues. Trimming took off 6 bases at V and 2 bases at J, with 10 bases between the two ends. CDR3 nucleotide sequence: TGTGCCAGCAGACTACAGTGGACTAATGAAAAACTGTTTTTT. It is translated as CASRLQWTNEKLFF.

This clonotype was picked up many times. V and J are TRBV15 and TRBJ1-2; TRBD1 aligns across 7 bases. The ends lost 5 bases at V and 8 bases at J; junction bases unmatched: 5. Germline values: CDR1 LNHNV, CDR2 YYDKDF (reference sequence). The CDR3 is 12 amino acids. CDR3 sequence reads: CATSGWTGGYTF. The DNA for the CDR3 is TGTGCCACCAGCGGATGGACAGGCGGCTACACCTTC.

The rearrangement links TRBV28 to TRBJ2-2; TRBD2 might be the D (5 bases). Trimming removed 5 bases from V and 6 bases from J, with 19 bases in between. The germline gives CDR1 MDHEN, CDR2 SYDVKM. The CDR3 is made up of 16 amino acids. In DNA form, the CDR3 reads TGTGCCAGCAGTGGCCGTAGAGGGAGAAAGCCCGGGGAGCTGTTTTTT. It translates to CASSGRRGRKPGELFF.

This chain joins TRBV3-1 and TRBJ2-2; unclear D gene. Germline V gene data show CDR1 as LGHDT and CDR2 as YNNKEL (reference sequence). The CDR3 extends over 13 amino acids. V lost 0 bases, J lost 6 bases, and 5 bases lay in between. The CDR3: CASSQELAGELFF. In DNA form, the CDR3 reads TGTGCCAGCAGCCAAGAGCTAGCCGGGGAGCTGTTTTTT. Using reference TRBV3-1 and TRBJ2-2 for the parts outside the CDR3, the full variable domain is DTAVSQTPKYLVTQMGNDKSIKCEQNLGHDTMYWYKQDSKKFLKIMFSYNNKELIINETVPNRFSPKSPDKAHLNLHINSLELGDSAVYFCASSQELAGELFFGEGSRLTVL.

This clonotype was detected many times. The chain combines TRBV5-1 with TRBJ2-5; D gene uncertain. The CDR3 is 15 amino acids. The V and J ends lost 0 bases and 5 bases respectively, with 14 bases between them. CDR1 SGHRS and CDR2 YFSETQ come from the germline V gene. CDR3 protein: CASSLGGYRLETQYF. CDR3 coding DNA: TGCGCCAGCAGCTTGGGCGGCTATCGGTTGGAGACCCAGTACTTC.

This clonotype was seen many times. V usage is TRBV6-1 and J usage is TRBJ2-3; no reliable D call. V shed 4 bases and J shed 0 bases, with 8 bases lying between them. The CDR3 sequence is 14 residues long. Per germline, CDR1 MNHNS and CDR2 SASEGT. CDR3 DNA: TGTGCCAGCAGTGCTGGTCCGAGCACAGATACGCAGTATTTT. This translates into CASSAGPSTDTQYF.

V usage is TRBV29-1 and J usage is TRBJ2-2; no clear D. There are 12 residues in the CDR3. Germline V CDR1 and CDR2: SQVTM, ANQGSEA. The V gene lost 4 bases and the J gene lost 0 bases, with 3 bases spanning the gap. The CDR3 sequence: CSVGANTGELFF. Here the CDR3 DNA reads TGCAGCGTTGGAGCGAACACCGGGGAGCTGTTTTTT.

This clonotype showed up many times. The CDR3 bases are TGTGCCAGCAGTTTTACAGGCAATGAGCAGTTCTTC. Translated: CASSFTGNEQFF. The V and J genes are TRBV12-3 or TRBV12-4 and TRBJ2-1, with D tentatively TRBD1 (5 bases). CDR3 length: 12 residues. Deletions cut 3 bases from V and 6 bases from J, with 6 bases between.

There are many counts of this clonotype. The J gene is TRBJ2-7, the V gene TRBV28; D is uncertain. This CDR3 region has 11 residues. V was clipped by 7 bases and J by 3 bases, with 7 bases between them. The germline V gene has CDR1 MDHEN and CDR2 SYDVKM. CDR3: CASIEGYEQYF. CDR3 sequence (DNA): TGTGCCAGCATTGAAGGCTACGAGCAGTACTTC.

This clonotype was picked up many times. The chain is built from TRBV28 and TRBJ2-2; tentatively, D is TRBD2 (5 bases). V was shortened by 5 bases and J by 2 bases, with 15 bases between the two germline ends. Germline V gives CDR1 MDHEN, CDR2 SYDVKM. The CDR3 runs to 16 residues. Here the CDR3 reads CASSPPAAPNTGELFF. DNA for the CDR3: TGTGCCAGCAGTCCCCCAGCGGCGCCTAACACCGGGGAGCTGTTTTTT.

There are a few counts of this clonotype. The CDR3 spells CASSSNGGNTIYF. The DNA for the CDR3 is TGTGCCAGCAGTTCTAACGGTGGAAACACCATATATTTT. The chain carries TRBV6-5 and TRBJ1-3; D call uncertain. V was pared by 4 bases and J by 3 bases, with 7 bases between. Germline CDR1 MNHEY, CDR2 SVGAGI. The CDR3 is 13 amino acids.